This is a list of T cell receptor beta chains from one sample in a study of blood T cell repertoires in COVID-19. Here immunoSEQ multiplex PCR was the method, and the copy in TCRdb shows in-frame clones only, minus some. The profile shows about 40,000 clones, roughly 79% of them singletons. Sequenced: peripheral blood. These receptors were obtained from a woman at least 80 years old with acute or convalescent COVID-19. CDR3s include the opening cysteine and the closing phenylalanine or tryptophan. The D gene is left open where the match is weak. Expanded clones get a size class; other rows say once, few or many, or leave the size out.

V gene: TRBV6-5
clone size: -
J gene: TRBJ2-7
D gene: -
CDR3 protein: CATTSGGHPYEQYF
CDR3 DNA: TGTGCCACTACATCCGGGGGGCATCCCTACGAGCAGTACTTC

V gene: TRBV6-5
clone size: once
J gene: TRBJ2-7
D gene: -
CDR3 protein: CASRVTYSYEQYF
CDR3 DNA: TGTGCCAGCAGGGTAACTTATTCCTACGAGCAGTACTTC

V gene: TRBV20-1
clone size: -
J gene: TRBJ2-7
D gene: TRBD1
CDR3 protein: CSASLTGVMGEQYF
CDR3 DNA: TGCAGTGCTAGTCTCACAGGGGTCATGGGGGAGCAGTACTTC

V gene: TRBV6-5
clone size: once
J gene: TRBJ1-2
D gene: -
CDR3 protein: CASSDQFRDGYTF
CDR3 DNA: TGTGCCAGCAGCGACCAATTCAGGGATGGCTACACCTTC

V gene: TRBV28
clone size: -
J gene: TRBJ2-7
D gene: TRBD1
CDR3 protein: CASRHTSGGEQYF
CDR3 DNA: TGTGCCAGCAGGCACACATCAGGGGGCGAGCAGTACTTC

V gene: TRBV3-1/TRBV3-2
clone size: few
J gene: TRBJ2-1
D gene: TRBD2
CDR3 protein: CASSRGLAGRFGEQFF
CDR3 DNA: TGTGCCAGCAGTCGTGGACTAGCGGGTAGGTTTGGTGAGCAGTTCTTC

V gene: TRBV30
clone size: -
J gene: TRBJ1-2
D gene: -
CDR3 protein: CAWSSGFRGYTF
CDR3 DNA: TGTGCCTGGAGTTCAGGGTTCCGTGGCTACACCTTC

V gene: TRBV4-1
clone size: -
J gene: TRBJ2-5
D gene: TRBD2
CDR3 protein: CASSRTSGRAQETQYF
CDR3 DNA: TGCGCCAGCAGCCGTACTAGCGGGAGGGCCCAAGAGACCCAGTACTTC

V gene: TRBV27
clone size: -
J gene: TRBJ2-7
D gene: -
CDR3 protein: CASSSPQPRGSYEQYF
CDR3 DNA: TGTGCCAGCAGTTCCCCACAGCCCAGGGGCTCCTACGAGCAGTACTTC

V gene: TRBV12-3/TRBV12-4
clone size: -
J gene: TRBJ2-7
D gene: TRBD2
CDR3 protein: CASSLASGYEQYF
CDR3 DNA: TGTGCCAGCAGTTTGGCTAGCGGGTACGAGCAGTACTTC

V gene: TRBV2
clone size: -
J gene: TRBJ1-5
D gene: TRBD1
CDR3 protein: CASQRQGASNQPQHF
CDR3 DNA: TGTGCCAGCCAGAGACAGGGGGCGAGCAATCAGCCCCAGCATTTT

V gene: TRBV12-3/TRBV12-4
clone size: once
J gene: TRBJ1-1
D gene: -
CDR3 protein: CASSPGREIAFF
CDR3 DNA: TGTGCCAGCAGTCCTGGCCGGGAAATAGCTTTCTTT

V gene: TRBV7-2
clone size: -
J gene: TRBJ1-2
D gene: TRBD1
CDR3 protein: CASSSPTGFRGYTF
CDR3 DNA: TGTGCCAGCAGCTCTCCGACAGGGTTCCGTGGCTACACCTTC

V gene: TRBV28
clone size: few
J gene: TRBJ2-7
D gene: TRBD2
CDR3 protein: CASSYSLAGVSYEQYF
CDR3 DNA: TGTGCCAGCAGTTATTCTCTAGCGGGAGTCTCCTACGAGCAGTACTTC

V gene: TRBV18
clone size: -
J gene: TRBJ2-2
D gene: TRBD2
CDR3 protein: CASSPRLAGITGELFF
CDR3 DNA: TGTGCCAGCTCACCGCGGCTAGCGGGAATCACCGGGGAGCTGTTTTTT

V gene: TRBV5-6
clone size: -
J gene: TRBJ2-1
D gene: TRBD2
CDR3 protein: CASSFWVTSGNEQFF
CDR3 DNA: TGTGCCAGCAGCTTCTGGGTGACTAGCGGGAATGAGCAGTTCTTC

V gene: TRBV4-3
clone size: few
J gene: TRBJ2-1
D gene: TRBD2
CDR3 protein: CASSHAGTSGHNEQFF
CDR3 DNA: TGCGCCAGCAGCCATGCCGGGACTAGCGGCCATAATGAGCAGTTCTTC

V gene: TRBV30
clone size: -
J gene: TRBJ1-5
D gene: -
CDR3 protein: CAWSVAQGNQPQHF
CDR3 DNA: TGTGCCTGGAGTGTAGCGCAGGGAAATCAGCCCCAGCATTTT

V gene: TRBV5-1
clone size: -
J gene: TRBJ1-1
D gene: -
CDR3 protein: CASSPGVGRNTEAFF
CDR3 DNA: TGCGCCAGCAGCCCGGGGGTGGGGAGGAACACTGAAGCTTTCTTT

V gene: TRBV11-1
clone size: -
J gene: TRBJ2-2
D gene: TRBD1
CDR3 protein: CASSGRDRDTGELFF
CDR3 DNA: TGTGCCAGCAGTGGCCGGGACAGGGATACCGGGGAGCTGTTTTTT

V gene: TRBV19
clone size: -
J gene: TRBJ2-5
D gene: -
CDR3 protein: CASSRSSGEETQYF
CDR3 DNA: TGTGCCAGTAGTAGGTCGTCCGGGGAAGAGACCCAGTACTTC

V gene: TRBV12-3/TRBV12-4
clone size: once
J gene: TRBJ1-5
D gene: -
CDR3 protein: CASSRWGEPQHF
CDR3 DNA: TGTGCCAGCAGTCGCTGGGGGGAGCCCCAGCATTTT

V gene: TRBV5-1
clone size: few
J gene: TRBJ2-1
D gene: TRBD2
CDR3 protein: CASSLTSGSNEQFF
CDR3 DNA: TGCGCCAGCAGCTTGACTAGCGGGAGCAATGAGCAGTTCTTC

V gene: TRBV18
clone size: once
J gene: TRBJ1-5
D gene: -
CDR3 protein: CASSLRGALDQPQHF
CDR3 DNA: TGTGCCAGCTCCCTCCGGGGGGCATTGGATCAGCCCCAGCATTTT

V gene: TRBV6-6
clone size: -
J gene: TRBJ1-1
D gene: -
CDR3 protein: CASTPTQGMNTEAFF
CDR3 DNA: TGTGCCAGCACTCCGACCCAGGGAATGAACACTGAAGCTTTCTTT

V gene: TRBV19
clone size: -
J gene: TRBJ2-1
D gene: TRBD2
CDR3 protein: CASNVAGGNEQFF
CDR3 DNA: TGCGCCAGTAATGTAGCGGGAGGCAATGAGCAGTTCTTC

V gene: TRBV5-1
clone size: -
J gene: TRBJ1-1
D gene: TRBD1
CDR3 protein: CASGDRYTTEAFF
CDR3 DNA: TGCGCCAGCGGGGACAGATACACCACTGAAGCTTTCTTT